The entry that follows covers one T cell receptor (beta chain) sequence. The data were produced by immunoSEQ multiplex PCR, yet TCRdb's version contains in-frame clones alone and is incomplete. The table shows over 200,000 clones, with 75% to 95% occurring only once. This sample is drawn from a study of blood T cell repertoires in COVID-19. J lost 3 bases, V lost 4 bases, and 10 bases had no gene match. Germline V lookup: CDR1 MGHRA, CDR2 YSYEKL. The CDR3 spans 16 residues. Source material: peripheral blood. The chain couples TRBV4-1 to TRBJ2-3; TRBD2 matches 7 bases. The sequence derives from a person aged 18 to 35 with COVID-19, enrolled during active disease. In nucleotides, the CDR3 is TGCGCCAGCAGCCTGACGGGAGGCCCAGTAACAGATACGCAGTATTTT. This sequence encodes CASSLTGGPVTDTQYF.